This is a list of T cell receptor beta chains from one sample in a study of molecular identifiers for immune sequencing clone quantification. TCRdb re-derived calls from the PCR reads in MiXCR, one entry per CDR3 protein. Among roughly 630,000 distinct CDR3 sequences listed, around 25% were seen once. Material: naive CD8+ T cells from blood, with Jurkat cell RNA spiked in. These receptors all come from a human donor in good health. Some libraries in this study had Jurkat cell RNA spiked in. The CDR3 runs from the conserved cysteine through the conserved F or W. A D gene is named only where the DNA matches it firmly. Clone size, where shown, is once, few, many, or a class for clones that have expanded.

>TRBJ2-1|TRBV20-1|.|TRBD2
TGCAGTGCTAGAGCTCCCGGGACTAGCGGGATGGATGAGCAGTTCTTC
CSARAPGTSGMDEQFF
>TRBJ2-7|TRBV6-5|many|.
TGTGCCAGCAGTTACTCGTGGGACGAGGGCTACGAGCAGTACTTC
CASSYSWDEGYEQYF
>TRBJ1-1|TRBV2|many|.
TGTGCCAGCAGTGAAGACGCAGCTGACACTGAAGCTTTCTTT
CASSEDAADTEAFF
>TRBJ1-5|TRBV27|few|.
TGTGCCAGCAGTCCAACATGGTATAGCAATCAGCCCCAGCATTTT
CASSPTWYSNQPQHF
>TRBJ2-7|TRBV5-5|many|.
TGTGCCAGCAGCTTGGAAGAGACAGCCGGGGACCTACGGCAGTACTTC
CASSLEETAGDLRQYF
>TRBJ2-1|TRBV9|.|TRBD2
TGTGCCAGCAGCGTAGCGGGCGGGGGGGCGGAGGAGCAGTTCTTC
CASSVAGGGAEEQFF
>TRBJ1-2|TRBV3-1|few|TRBD1
TGTGCCAGCAGCCTACTACAGGGGTTTTATGGCTACACCTTC
CASSLLQGFYGYTF
>TRBJ1-2|TRBV6-1|.|.
TGTGCCAGCAGTGAAGCTGTGGTACCTAACTATGGCTACACCTTC
CASSEAVVPNYGYTF
>TRBJ2-7|TRBV13|.|.
TGTGCCAGCAGCTTTTCTGCGGGAATAAACGAGCAGTACTTC
CASSFSAGINEQYF
>TRBJ1-1|TRBV5-5|.|.
TGTGCCAGCAGCCCCATGAGCCAGGCGGTACACACTGAAGCTTCCTTT
CASSPMSQAVHTEASF
>TRBJ1-2|TRBV16|many|.
TGTGCCAGCAGCCAATCCCTGGGCCCCTCCAGCACTGGCTACACCTTC
CASSQSLGPSSTGYTF
>TRBJ1-5|TRBV28|few|.
TGTGCCAGCAGTCCATACCGGGAAGATCAGCCCCAGCATTTT
CASSPYREDQPQHF
>TRBJ2-7|TRBV12-3/TRBV12-4|few|TRBD2
TGTGCCAGCAGCGGTGGACTAGCGAGGTACGAGCAGTACTTC
CASSGGLARYEQYF
>TRBJ2-7|TRBV7-9|.|TRBD2
TGTGCCAGCAGCGTCAGCGGGGGGTCGCCCTACGAGCAGTACTTC
CASSVSGGSPYEQYF
>TRBJ1-2|TRBV2|few|.
TGTGCCAGCAGTGCGTCGGCTCAACTTAACTATGGCTACACCTTC
CASSASAQLNYGYTF
>TRBJ2-3|TRBV13|.|.
TGTGCCAGCAGGGGGGTGGGCCCAGATACGCAGTATTTT
CASRGVGPDTQYF
>TRBJ2-1|TRBV11-2|.|TRBD1
TGTGCCAGCACCTCCGACAGGGGCCAAGCGGCTCGCAATGAGCTGTTCTTC
CASTSDRGQAARNELFF
>TRBJ1-2|TRBV6-5|.|.
TGTGCCAGCAGTTACTCCCCGGACAACCACTATGGCTACGCCTTC
CASSYSPDNHYGYAF
>TRBJ2-4|TRBV4-2|many|TRBD1
TGTGCCAGCAGCCAGAGGACAGGGGGGGAAAACATTCAGTACTTC
CASSQRTGGENIQYF
>TRBJ2-7|TRBV15|few|TRBD1
TGTGCCACCAGCACAAACCGGGACAGTGTCGACGAGCAGTACTTC
CATSTNRDSVDEQYF
>TRBJ2-1|TRBV2|.|TRBD1
TGTGCCAGCAGCGGGGGACAGGGACCCAATGCGCAGTTCTTC
CASSGGQGPNAQFF
>TRBJ1-5|TRBV19|few|TRBD1
TGTGCCAGTAGTATCGACAGGGTAAGCAATCAGCCCCAGCATTTT
CASSIDRVSNQPQHF
>TRBJ2-1|TRBV12-3/TRBV12-4|few|TRBD1
TGTGCCAGCAGCCAAGACAGGGCCGTTTACAATGAGCAGTTCTTC
CASSQDRAVYNEQFF